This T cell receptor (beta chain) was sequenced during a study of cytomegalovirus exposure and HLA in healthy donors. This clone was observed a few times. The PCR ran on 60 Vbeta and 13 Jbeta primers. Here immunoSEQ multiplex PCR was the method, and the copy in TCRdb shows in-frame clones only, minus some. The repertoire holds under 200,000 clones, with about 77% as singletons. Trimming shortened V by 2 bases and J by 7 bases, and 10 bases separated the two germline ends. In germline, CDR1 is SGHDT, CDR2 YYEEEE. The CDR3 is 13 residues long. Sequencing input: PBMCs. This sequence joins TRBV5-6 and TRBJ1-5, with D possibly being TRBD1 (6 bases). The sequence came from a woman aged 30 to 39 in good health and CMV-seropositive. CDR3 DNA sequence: TGTGCCAGCAGCTTTGGGGGCAGCCAGCCCCAGCATTTT. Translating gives CASSFGGSQPQHF.